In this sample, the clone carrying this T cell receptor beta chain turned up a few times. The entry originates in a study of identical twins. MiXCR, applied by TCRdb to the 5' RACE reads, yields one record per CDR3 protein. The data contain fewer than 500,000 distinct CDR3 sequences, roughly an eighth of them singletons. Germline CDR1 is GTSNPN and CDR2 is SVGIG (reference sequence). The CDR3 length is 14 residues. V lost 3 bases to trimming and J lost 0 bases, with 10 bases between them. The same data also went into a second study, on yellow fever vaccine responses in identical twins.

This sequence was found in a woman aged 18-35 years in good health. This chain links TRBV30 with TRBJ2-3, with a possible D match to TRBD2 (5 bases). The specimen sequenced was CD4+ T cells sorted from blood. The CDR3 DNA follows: TGTGCCTGGAGGGGCGGGTTTAGCACAGATACGCAGTATTTT. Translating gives CAWRGGFSTDTQYF. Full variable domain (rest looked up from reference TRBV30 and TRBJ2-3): SQTIHQWPATLVQPVGSPLSLECTVEGTSNPNLYWYRQAAGRGLQLLFYSVGIGQISSEVPQNLSASRPQDRQFILSSKKLLLSDSGFYLCAWRGGFSTDTQYFGPGTRLTVL.